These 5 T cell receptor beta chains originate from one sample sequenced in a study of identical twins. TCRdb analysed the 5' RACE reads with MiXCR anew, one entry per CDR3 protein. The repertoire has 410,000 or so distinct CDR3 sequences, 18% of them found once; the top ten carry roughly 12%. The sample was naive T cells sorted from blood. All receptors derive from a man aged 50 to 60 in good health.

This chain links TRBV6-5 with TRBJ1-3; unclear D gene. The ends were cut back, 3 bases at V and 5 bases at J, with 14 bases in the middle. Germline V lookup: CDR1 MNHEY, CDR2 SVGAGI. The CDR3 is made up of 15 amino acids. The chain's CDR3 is CASSYSMDGRNTIYF. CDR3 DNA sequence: TGTGCCAGCAGTTATTCTATGGACGGAAGAAACACCATATATTTT.

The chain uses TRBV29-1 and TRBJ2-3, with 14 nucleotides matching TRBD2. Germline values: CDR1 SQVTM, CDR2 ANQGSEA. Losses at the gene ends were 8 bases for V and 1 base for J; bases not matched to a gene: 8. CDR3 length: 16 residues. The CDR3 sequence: CSQARGLAGGTDTQYF. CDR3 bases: TGCAGCCAAGCTAGGGGACTAGCGGGAGGCACAGATACGCAGTATTTT.

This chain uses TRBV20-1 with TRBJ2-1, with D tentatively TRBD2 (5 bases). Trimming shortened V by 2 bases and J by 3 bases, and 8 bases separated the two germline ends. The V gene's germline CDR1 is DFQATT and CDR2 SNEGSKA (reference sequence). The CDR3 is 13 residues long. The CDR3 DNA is TGCAGTGCTAGATTGGGAGACTACAATGAGCAGTTCTTC. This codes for CSARLGDYNEQFF.

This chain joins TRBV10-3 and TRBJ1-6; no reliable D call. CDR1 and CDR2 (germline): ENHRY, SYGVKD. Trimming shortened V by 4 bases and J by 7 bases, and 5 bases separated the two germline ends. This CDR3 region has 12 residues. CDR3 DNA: TGTGCCATCAGTGCGGGGAATTCACCCCTCCACTTT. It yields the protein CAISAGNSPLHF.

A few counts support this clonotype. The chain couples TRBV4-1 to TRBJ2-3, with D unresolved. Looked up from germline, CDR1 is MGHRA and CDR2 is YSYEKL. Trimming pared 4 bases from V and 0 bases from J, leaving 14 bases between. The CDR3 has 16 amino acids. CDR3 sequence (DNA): TGCGCCAGCAGCCTTACTGGCTTTACTAGCACAGATACGCAGTATTTT. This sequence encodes CASSLTGFTSTDTQYF.